The T cell receptor (beta chain) under discussion was sequenced for a study of blood T cell repertoires in COVID-19. For the study at large: Acute and convalescent COVID-19 samples came from the United States, Italy and Spain. PBMCs, B-cell-depleted T cells, or T cells provided the cDNA or gDNA that made up the material.

The CDR3 totals 14 residues. Looked up from germline, CDR1 is SGHRS and CDR2 is YFSETQ. Authors' analysis steps: The authors estimated nucleated cell counts from reference gene primer amplification. Clones were read by immunoSEQ multiplex PCR, and TCRdb kept only the in-frame ones, dropping some. V, J and clone size derive from that table, while D and trimming were established from the DNA sequence. The data hold about 99,000 clones, with about four fifths observed a single time. Details on this clone: Sequence at one end of the junction differs from germline and may be a read error.

The source is an elderly woman with active or convalescent COVID-19. The sample consisted of peripheral blood. The chain recombines TRBV5-1 with TRBJ2-7; D possibly corresponds to TRBD1 (5 bases). DNA of the CDR3: TGTGCCAGCAGCTTGAAAGGGCAGGGCCACGAGCAGTACTTC. It specifies CASSLKGQGHEQYF.